These T cell receptor beta chains were read from a single sample in a study of T-cell memory formation after mild COVID-19. TCRdb fed the 5' RACE reads into MiXCR, producing one record per CDR3 protein. The repertoire has around 410,000 distinct CDR3 sequences, 20% to 30% of them found once; the top ten carry about an eighth. The sequenced sample consisted of PBMCs or a T cell subset sorted from them (not recorded which). The receptors come from an adult woman who had mild COVID-19 (a few samples of this study predate the infection). Cell type and time point are not known. Each CDR3 is given with its conserved first and last residue. The D gene is left open where the match is weak. Expanded clones get a size class; other rows say once, few or many, or leave the size out.

D	size	V	J	CDR3	DNA
.	few	TRBV6-5	TRBJ1-1	CASSYDRNTEAFF	TGTGCCAGCAGTTACGACAGGAACACTGAAGCTTTCTTT
.	.	TRBV5-1	TRBJ1-1	CASSLAGNVPTNTEAFF	TGCGCCAGCAGCTTGGCGGGGAACGTGCCAACGAACACTGAAGCTTTCTTT
.	.	TRBV30	TRBJ1-1	CAWDRNTEAFF	TGTGCCTGGGACAGGAACACTGAAGCTTTCTTT
.	few	TRBV12-3/TRBV12-4	TRBJ1-1	CASSWETPPEAFF	TGTGCCAGCAGTTGGGAGACACCCCCTGAAGCTTTCTTT
.	few	TRBV7-2	TRBJ2-1	CASSLEFGPYNEQFF	TGTGCCAGCAGCTTGGAGTTCGGGCCCTACAATGAGCAGTTCTTC
TRBD1	.	TRBV5-1	TRBJ2-3	CASSLGQGIGTDTQYF	TGCGCCAGCAGCTTGGGACAGGGGATTGGCACAGATACGCAGTATTTT
TRBD2	few	TRBV30	TRBJ2-7	CAWSVRRTSGSSYEQYF	TGTGCCTGGAGTGTACGCAGGACTAGCGGGAGCTCCTACGAGCAGTACTTC
TRBD1	.	TRBV15	TRBJ1-5	CATSRVGQGGNQPQHF	TGTGCCACCAGCAGAGTAGGACAGGGGGGCAATCAGCCCCAGCATTTT
.	.	TRBV29-1	TRBJ2-3	CSVEDKNPDTQYF	TGCAGCGTTGAAGATAAGAATCCAGATACGCAGTATTTT
TRBD2	.	TRBV29-1	TRBJ2-1	CSVDPSGSNHEQFF	TGCAGCGTCGATCCTAGCGGGAGTAACCATGAGCAGTTCTTC
.	.	TRBV7-2	TRBJ2-1	CASSLGHLSYNEQFF	TGTGCCAGCAGCTTGGGACACCTCTCCTACAATGAGCAGTTCTTC
TRBD1	few	TRBV6-1	TRBJ1-6	CASRHPTGTPDNSPLHF	TGTGCCAGCAGACACCCGACAGGGACCCCGGATAATTCACCCCTCCACTTT
.	many	TRBV7-9	TRBJ2-7	CASSLEVGQIYEQYF	TGTGCCAGCAGCTTAGAAGTCGGACAGATCTACGAGCAGTACTTC
.	.	TRBV18	TRBJ1-5	CASSPLGGELEGGQPQHF	TGTGCCAGCTCACCGTTGGGGGGCGAGTTAGAAGGTGGACAGCCCCAGCATTTT
TRBD2	.	TRBV20-1	TRBJ2-1	CSARDTGGYNEQFF	TGCAGTGCTAGAGACACGGGGGGGTACAATGAGCAGTTCTTC
.	few	TRBV2	TRBJ2-3	CASSRALDTQYF	TGTGCCAGCAGTAGGGCTCTAGATACGCAGTATTTT
.	few	TRBV20-1	TRBJ2-7	CSALTLTGSYEQYF	TGCAGTGCTCTCACCCTAACAGGGTCCTACGAGCAGTACTTC
TRBD2	few	TRBV24-1	TRBJ2-3	CATSDSGTSVDTQYF	TGTGCCACCAGTGATTCCGGGACTAGCGTCGATACGCAGTATTTT
TRBD2	many	TRBV6-1	TRBJ2-1	CASSEDGTSGGLHNEQFF	TGTGCCAGCAGTGAAGATGGGACTAGCGGGGGACTTCACAATGAGCAGTTCTTC
.	few	TRBV7-9	TRBJ2-6	CAGSLVGASSGANVLTF	TGTGCCGGCAGCTTAGTCGGGGCTAGCTCTGGGGCCAACGTCCTGACTTTC
TRBD2	many	TRBV28	TRBJ2-4	CASSLRGGRGVRGNIQYF	TGTGCCAGCAGTTTACGCGGCGGGAGGGGGGTTCGGGGAAACATTCAGTACTTC
TRBD1	few	TRBV5-1	TRBJ2-7	CASTTGQGAYEQYF	TGCGCCAGCACAACGGGACAGGGGGCTTACGAGCAGTACTTC
TRBD2	few	TRBV18	TRBJ2-7	CASSRRLAGGSDEQYF	TGTGCCAGCTCACGAAGACTAGCGGGAGGGAGCGACGAGCAGTACTTC
.	.	TRBV5-5	TRBJ1-1	CASSLWVSTEAFF	TGTGCCAGCAGCTTGTGGGTTTCCACTGAAGCTTTCTTT
.	.	TRBV28	TRBJ2-3	CASTSSGYSTDTQYF	TGTGCCAGCACCTCATCCGGGTATAGCACAGATACGCAGTATTTT
TRBD2	few	TRBV5-4	TRBJ2-2	CASSLGTSPTGELFF	TGTGCCAGCAGCTTGGGGACTAGCCCCACCGGGGAGCTGTTTTTT
TRBD1	.	TRBV2	TRBJ2-2	CASSWDRPNTGELFF	TGTGCCAGCAGTTGGGACAGACCGAACACCGGGGAGCTGTTTTTT
.	.	TRBV6-1	TRBJ2-1	CASKRSGITSYNEQFF	TGTGCCAGCAAGCGCTCGGGGATTACCTCCTACAATGAGCAGTTCTTC
TRBD1	few	TRBV2	TRBJ2-7	CASSNRDRGGEQYF	TGTGCCAGCAGTAACCGGGACAGGGGAGGAGAGCAGTACTTC
TRBD2	.	TRBV9	TRBJ2-5	CASSVAGLAGGVEETQYF	TGTGCCAGCAGCGTAGCGGGACTAGCGGGAGGGGTGGAAGAGACCCAGTACTTC
.	few	TRBV29-1	TRBJ2-2	CSVASEDTGELFF	TGCAGCGTTGCTAGCGAAGACACCGGGGAGCTGTTTTTT
TRBD2	.	TRBV12-3/TRBV12-4	TRBJ2-6	CASSLSGDAGANVLTF	TGTGCCAGCAGTTTAAGCGGGGACGCTGGGGCCAACGTCCTGACTTTC
.	few	TRBV29-1	TRBJ2-7	CSVGVYSLNYEQYF	TGCAGCGTTGGCGTGTACAGCCTTAACTACGAGCAGTACTTC
.	few	TRBV3-1	TRBJ2-3	CASSQSSVDTQYF	TGTGCCAGCAGCCAAAGTTCGGTCGATACGCAGTATTTT
TRBD1	few	TRBV2	TRBJ2-5	CASSPDRGRVRETQYF	TGTGCCAGCAGCCCCGACAGGGGGCGGGTGCGGGAGACCCAGTACTTC
TRBD2	few	TRBV6-5	TRBJ2-3	CASSYSGGGRTDTQYF	TGTGCCAGCAGTTACTCTGGCGGGGGGCGCACAGATACGCAGTATTTT
.	few	TRBV14	TRBJ1-2	CASSFAGGYTF	TGTGCCAGCAGCTTCGCGGGAGGCTACACCTTC
.	few	TRBV7-3	TRBJ2-1	CASSLLAGTHEQFF	TGTGCCAGCAGCTTACTTGCGGGAACCCATGAGCAGTTCTTC
.	few	TRBV20-1	TRBJ2-1	CSASEGSGPYNEQFF	TGCAGTGCCTCCGAGGGGAGCGGACCGTACAATGAGCAGTTCTTC
.	.	TRBV5-1	TRBJ1-1	CASSPRSGFTEAFF	TGCGCCAGCAGCCCTCGAAGCGGGTTCACTGAAGCTTTCTTT
TRBD2	few	TRBV12-3/TRBV12-4	TRBJ2-1	CASSASGGGYNEQFF	TGTGCCAGCAGTGCTAGCGGGGGCGGCTACAATGAGCAGTTCTTC
.	.	TRBV7-9	TRBJ1-4	CASSQPGAANEKLFF	TGTGCCAGCAGCCAACCGGGGGCAGCTAATGAAAAACTGTTTTTT
TRBD2	few	TRBV25-1	TRBJ2-7	CASSSTSGPLEQYF	TGTGCCAGCTCCTCGACTAGCGGGCCATTGGAGCAGTACTTC
.	few	TRBV21-1	TRBJ2-2	CASSEIAGGQAGELFF	TGTGCCAGCAGTGAAATAGCGGGAGGGCAGGCCGGGGAGCTGTTTTTT